This TCR beta chain was captured in a study of CD8 T cells in ankylosing spondylitis. Whole-study results and caveats: A TCR beta motif made of several highly homologous variants seemed typical of ankylosing spondylitis blood. Relatively rare in peripheral blood, disease-linked clones were also CD8+. Matched synovial fluid from ankylosing spondylitis patients was reported to be enriched for disease-linked clones.

As for this clonotype: The target antigen is unknown.

V lost 2 bases and J 4 bases, leaving 12 bases between the germline ends. Germline V gene lookup returns CDR1 SGHTA and CDR2 FQGNSA. The CDR3 totals 15 residues. Preparation of TCR beta libraries was done by quantitative 5'-RACE with molecular barcodes. TCRdb re-called the 5' RACE reads through MiXCR, storing one row per CDR3 protein. This table holds 700,000 to 1,000,000 distinct CDR3 sequences, about 12% found once. This receptor was obtained from a male donor with ankylosing spondylitis. The sample was blood, either unsorted or a sorted T cell fraction (not recorded which). The rearrangement links TRBV7-2 to TRBJ2-1; D is unresolved. CDR3 in amino acids: CASSLLGRLYNEQFF. CDR3 DNA: TGTGCCAGCAGCTTACTGGGTCGCTTATACAATGAGCAGTTCTTC.